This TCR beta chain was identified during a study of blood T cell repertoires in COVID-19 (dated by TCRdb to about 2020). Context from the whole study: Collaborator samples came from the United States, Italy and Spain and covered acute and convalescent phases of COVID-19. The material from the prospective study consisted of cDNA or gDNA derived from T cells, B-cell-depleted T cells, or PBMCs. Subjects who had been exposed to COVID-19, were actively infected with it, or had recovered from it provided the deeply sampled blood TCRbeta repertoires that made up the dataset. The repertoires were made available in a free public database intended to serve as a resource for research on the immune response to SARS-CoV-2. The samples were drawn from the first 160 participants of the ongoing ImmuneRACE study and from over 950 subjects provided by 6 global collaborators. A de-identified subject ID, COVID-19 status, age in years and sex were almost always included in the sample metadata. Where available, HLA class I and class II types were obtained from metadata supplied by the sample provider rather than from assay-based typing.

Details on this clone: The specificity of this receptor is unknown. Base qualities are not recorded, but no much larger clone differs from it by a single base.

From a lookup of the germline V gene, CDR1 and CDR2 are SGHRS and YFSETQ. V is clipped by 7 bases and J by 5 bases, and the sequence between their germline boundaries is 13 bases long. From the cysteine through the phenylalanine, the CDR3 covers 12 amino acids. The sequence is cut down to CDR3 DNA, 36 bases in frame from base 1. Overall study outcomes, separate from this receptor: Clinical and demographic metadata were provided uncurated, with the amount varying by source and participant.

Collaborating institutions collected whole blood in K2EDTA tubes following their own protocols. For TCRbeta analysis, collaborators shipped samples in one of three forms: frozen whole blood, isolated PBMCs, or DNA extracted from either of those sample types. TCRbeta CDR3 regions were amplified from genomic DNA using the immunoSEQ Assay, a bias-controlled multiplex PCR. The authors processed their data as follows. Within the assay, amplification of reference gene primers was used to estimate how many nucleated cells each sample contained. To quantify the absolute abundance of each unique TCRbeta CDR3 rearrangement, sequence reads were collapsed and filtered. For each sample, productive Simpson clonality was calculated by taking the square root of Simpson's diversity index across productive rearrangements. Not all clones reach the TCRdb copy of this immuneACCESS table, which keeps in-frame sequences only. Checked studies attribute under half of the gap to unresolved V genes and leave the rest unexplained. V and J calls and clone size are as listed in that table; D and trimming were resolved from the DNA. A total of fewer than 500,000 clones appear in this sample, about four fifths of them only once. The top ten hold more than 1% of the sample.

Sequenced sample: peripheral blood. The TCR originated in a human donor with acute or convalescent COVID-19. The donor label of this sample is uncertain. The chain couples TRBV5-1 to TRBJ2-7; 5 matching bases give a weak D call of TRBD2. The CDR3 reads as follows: CASASGGDEQYF. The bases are TGCGCCAGCGCCTCTGGAGGTGACGAGCAGTACTTC.